This entry is about one T cell receptor beta chain. Its antigen target is currently unknown. The sample holds no much larger clone one base away, and base qualities are not on file. Reading from cysteine to phenylalanine, the CDR3 counts 15 amino acids. The retained sequence is limited to the CDR3, 45 bases, with the frame set at the first base. CDR1 and CDR2 were assigned from the germline V gene as MDHEN and SYDVKM. V loses 5 bases at its end and J loses 1 base; junction bases beyond the gene matches: 4. The immunoSEQ Assay, a bias-controlled multiplex PCR, was used to amplify TCRbeta CDR3 regions from genomic DNA. The paper's processing steps were these. Nucleated cell counts per sample were estimated from amplification of reference gene primers within the assay. To quantify the absolute abundance of each unique TCRbeta CDR3 rearrangement, sequence reads were collapsed and filtered. For each sample, productive Simpson clonality was calculated as the square root of Simpson's diversity index across productive rearrangements. TCRdb limited this immuneACCESS table to in-frame rearrangements with V and J called. A share of clones is missing; checked studies link under half to unresolved V genes, and the rest is unexplained. D and trimming come from the DNA, and the V and J calls and clone size come from that table. This sample is represented by about 200,000 clones; roughly 90% of them were singletons. The ten largest clones add up to around 8.9% of the sample.

This sample is part of a study of blood T cell repertoires in COVID-19 (dated by TCRdb to 2018 to 2021). Describing the broader study: Samples from collaborators originated in the United States, Italy and Spain and spanned both the acute and convalescent phases of COVID-19. The prospective study material was composed of cDNA or gDNA derived from T cells, B-cell-depleted T cells, or PBMCs. Subjects who had been exposed to COVID-19, were actively infected with it, or had recovered from it provided the deeply sampled blood TCRbeta repertoires that made up the dataset. A freely available public database, intended as a resource for researchers studying the immune response to SARS-CoV-2, is where the repertoires were released. The samples were drawn from the first 160 participants of the ongoing ImmuneRACE study and from roughly 1,300 subjects provided by 6 global collaborators. Nearly every sample came with metadata listing a de-identified subject ID, COVID-19 status, age in years and sex. Where available, HLA class I and class II types were taken from metadata supplied by the sample provider and were not determined by assay-based typing. The paper as a whole reports these results and caveats: The quantity of clinical and demographic metadata differed by source and by participant and was supplied without curation.

Participants in the prospective study were enrolled through a virtual design, were aged 18 to 89 years, and lived in roughly 25 United States geographic areas. In the prospective study, participants were assigned to cohorts based on the clinical history participants reported in a screening survey and a study questionnaire. Recovered participants in ImmuneRACE Cohort 3 were defined as having two consecutive negative NP/OP PCR tests, clearance from a healthcare professional, or resolution of symptoms. In the prospective study, whole blood, serum and a nasopharyngeal or oropharyngeal swab were collected from each participant by mobile phlebotomists. Over a roughly 2-month period, participants in the prospective study had the option of providing additional blood draws and questionnaires. Before DNA extraction, prospective study blood samples were shipped either frozen or at room temperature.

The specimen sequenced was PBMCs or T cells enriched from blood (not recorded which). The receptor comes from a young woman who had recovered from COVID-19. The chain couples TRBV28 to TRBJ1-5; 8 central nucleotides agree with TRBD1. The CDR3 region: CASSTQGGSNQPQHF. The bases read TGTGCCAGCAGTACACAGGGGGGAAGCAATCAGCCCCAGCATTTT.